Below, one T cell receptor beta chain is given with its context. These data belong to a study of T cell responses to AZD1222 COVID-19 vaccine. Clones were read by immunoSEQ multiplex PCR, and TCRdb kept only the in-frame ones, dropping some. The data show some 86,000 clones, with about 90% seen just once and 6% to 7.5% held by the top ten. V lost 2 bases, J lost 8 bases, and 15 bases lay in between. This CDR3 is built from 14 residues. Per germline, CDR1 KGHSH and CDR2 LQKENI. Specimen: peripheral blood, collected 28 days after the second AZD1222 dose. The chain has TRBV18 and TRBJ1-2, with TRBD1 as a possible D gene (6 bases). The receptor was isolated from an adult who received the AZD1222 COVID-19 vaccine. DNA of the CDR3: TGTGCCAGCTCACCAACAGGGTCGTTCAGAGGCTACACCTTC. It is translated as CASSPTGSFRGYTF.